The T cell receptor (beta chain) described here comes from a study of blood T cells in healthy people across ages. Together with a sample-barcoded 5' primer, a J-beta primer mix was included in a second PCR lasting about 6 to 12 cycles. Via MiXCR, TCRdb re-called the 5' RACE reads, giving one row per CDR3 protein. The sample shows some 730,000 distinct CDR3 sequences, 22% of them seen only once. The CDR3 totals 13 residues. V was cut by 4 bases and J by 6 bases, with 9 bases left in between. Germline V CDR1 and CDR2: LGHDT, YNNKEL (reference sequence). This clonotype was sampled from a man between 65 and 80 years old in good health. The V and J genes are TRBV3-1 and TRBJ2-2; D possibly corresponds to TRBD2 (5 bases). Sequenced input: blood. The CDR3 sequence is CASSREGAGELFF. The CDR3 DNA is TGTGCCAGCAGCCGAGAGGGCGCCGGGGAGCTGTTTTTT.